The source of this T cell receptor beta chain is a study of cytomegalovirus exposure and HLA in healthy donors. The protocol was immunoSEQ multiplex PCR, while the TCRdb copy is restricted to in-frame clones and leaves out a portion. The sample lists roughly 150,000 clones, 88% seen once, with 2.5% to 3.5% in the top ten. The CDR3 has 14 residues. Germline CDR1 is MNHEY and CDR2 is SMNVEV (reference sequence). The V segment lost 8 bases and the J segment 0 bases; nucleotides outside the gene matches: 3. The origin of this receptor is a young man in good health and CMV-seronegative. The specimen was PBMCs. The J gene is TRBJ2-2, the V gene TRBV27; 7 bases are a match to TRBD1. The CDR3 nucleotides are TGTGCCAGCGGGACAGTTTCGAACACCGGGGAGCTGTTTTTT. This sequence encodes CASGTVSNTGELFF.